These T cell receptor beta chains were read from a single sample in a study of blood T cell repertoires in COVID-19. The data were produced by immunoSEQ multiplex PCR, yet TCRdb's version contains in-frame clones alone and is incomplete. Among about 400,000 clones, roughly 90% were seen once, and the ten largest hold approximately 1%. Specimen: PBMCs or T cells enriched from blood (not recorded which). All receptors come from a woman in her 30s with acute COVID-19. CDR3s include the opening cysteine and the closing phenylalanine or tryptophan. Fields, in order: CDR3 DNA, CDR3 protein, clone size, J gene, V gene, D gene. The D gene is left open where the match is weak. Size values are once, few and many counts, or a class for expanded clones, and some rows have none.

DNA: TGTGCCAGCTCCCTCGGGATAGCGGGGAACACCGGGGAGCTGTTTTTT
CDR3: CASSLGIAGNTGELFF
size: once
J: TRBJ2-2
V: TRBV18
D: TRBD2

DNA: TGTGCCAGCAGCCCTTCGGGACAGAGCTACAATGAGCAGTTCTTC
CDR3: CASSPSGQSYNEQFF
size: .
J: TRBJ2-1
V: TRBV5-8
D: TRBD1

DNA: TGTGCCAGCAGCCCCGCCGGGCTAGCGGGGGGGCCTCCCCCGTTCTTC
CDR3: CASSPAGLAGGPPPFF
size: .
J: TRBJ2-1
V: TRBV3-1/TRBV3-2
D: TRBD2

DNA: TGTGCCTGGAGTCGTTTGGGGCGTAATTCCTACGAGCAGTACTTC
CDR3: CAWSRLGRNSYEQYF
size: .
J: TRBJ2-7
V: TRBV30
D: .

DNA: TGTGCCAGCAGTGAAAGGGGGCATCAGCCCCAGCATTTT
CDR3: CASSERGHQPQHF
size: few
J: TRBJ1-5
V: TRBV6-1
D: TRBD1

DNA: TGTGCCAGCAGCTTAGCGAACAGGGGTACTGAGCAGTTCTTC
CDR3: CASSLANRGTEQFF
size: .
J: TRBJ2-1
V: TRBV7-2
D: TRBD1

DNA: TGTGCCAGCAGCGATCACAGCGCGGGTTCACCCCTCCACTTT
CDR3: CASSDHSAGSPLHF
size: once
J: TRBJ1-6
V: TRBV3-1/TRBV3-2
D: .

DNA: TGTGCCACCAGTGATTTGGTGGGGAGCATTACCGGGGAGCTGTTTTTT
CDR3: CATSDLVGSITGELFF
size: .
J: TRBJ2-2
V: TRBV24-1
D: .

DNA: TGCGCCAGCAGCCGAGGACTAGCTTACGAGCAGTACTTC
CDR3: CASSRGLAYEQYF
size: few
J: TRBJ2-7
V: TRBV4-1
D: TRBD2

DNA: TGCGCCAGCAGCTATACAGGGGGTGAGCAGTACTTC
CDR3: CASSYTGGEQYF
size: .
J: TRBJ2-7
V: TRBV5-1
D: TRBD1

DNA: TGTGCCAGCAGCTTCCCCTCGAGCAGGGACAATATTGAGCAGTTCTTC
CDR3: CASSFPSSRDNIEQFF
size: once
J: TRBJ2-1
V: TRBV5-5
D: .

DNA: TGTGCCAGCAGTCCGCCCTTAGCGGCGGGTTTGGCTACGCAGTATTTT
CDR3: CASSPPLAAGLATQYF
size: .
J: TRBJ2-3
V: TRBV27
D: .

DNA: TGTGCCAGCAGTGAGGTCGGGGGTAGCGGGTTCGAGACCCAGTACTTC
CDR3: CASSEVGGSGFETQYF
size: .
J: TRBJ2-5
V: TRBV25-1
D: TRBD2

DNA: TGTGCCAGTAGTATTAAAGGGGGACTAGCGGGGCGAACCGAGCAGTACTTC
CDR3: CASSIKGGLAGRTEQYF
size: .
J: TRBJ2-7
V: TRBV19
D: TRBD2

DNA: TGTGCCAGCAGTTTGAGTGGAAACACCATATATTTT
CDR3: CASSLSGNTIYF
size: .
J: TRBJ1-3
V: TRBV12-3/TRBV12-4
D: .

DNA: TGTGCCAGCGCAGAGGGCGTGAAATCCTACGAGCAGTACTTC
CDR3: CASAEGVKSYEQYF
size: .
J: TRBJ2-7
V: TRBV6-5
D: .